Sequencing of this T cell receptor beta chain was carried out in a study of CD8 T cells in Susac syndrome. The RNA input was about 0.5 to 1 ug, and it was reverse transcribed with random hexamers. MiXCR, run by TCRdb on the immunoSEQ multiplex PCR reads, gives a single entry per CDR3 protein. The table has about 210,000 distinct CDR3 sequences, 95% seen once; the top ten hold 0.085% to 0.1%. Germline CDR1 and CDR2: DFQATT and SNEGSKA (reference sequence). This CDR3 spans 13 amino acids. V trimming: 4 bases; J trimming: 7 bases; junction bases outside the gene matches: 5. The clonotype originates from a human donor with multiple sclerosis. The specimen was CD4+ T cells from PBMCs. The rearrangement joins TRBV20-1 to TRBJ2-7; 12 bases are shared with TRBD2. The CDR3 DNA sequence: TGCAGTGCTAAGACTAGCGGGAGTGGGGAGCAGTACTTC. Protein: CSAKTSGSGEQYF.